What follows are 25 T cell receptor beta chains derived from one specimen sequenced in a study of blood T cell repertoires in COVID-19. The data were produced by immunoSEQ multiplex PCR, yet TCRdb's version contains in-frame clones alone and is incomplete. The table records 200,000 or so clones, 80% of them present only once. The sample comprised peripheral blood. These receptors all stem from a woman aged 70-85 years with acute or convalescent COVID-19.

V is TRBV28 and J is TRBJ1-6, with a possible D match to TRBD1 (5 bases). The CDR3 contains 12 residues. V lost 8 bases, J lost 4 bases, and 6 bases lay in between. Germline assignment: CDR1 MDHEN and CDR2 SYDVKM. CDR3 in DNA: TGTGCCAGCTGGACATATAATTCACCCCTCCACTTT. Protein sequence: CASWTYNSPLHF.

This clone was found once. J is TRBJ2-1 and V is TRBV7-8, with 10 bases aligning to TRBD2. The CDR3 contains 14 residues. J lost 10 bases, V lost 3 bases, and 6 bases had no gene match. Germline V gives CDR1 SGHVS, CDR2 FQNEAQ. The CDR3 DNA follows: TGTGCCAGCAGCTTCCTAGCGGGAGTGCAGGAGCAGTTCTTC. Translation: CASSFLAGVQEQFF.

The CDR3 DNA sequence: TGCGCCAGCAGCCAAGACCGAGCGGGAGCGGGGGCAGATACGCAGTATTTT. Protein product: CASSQDRAGAGADTQYF. The chain joins TRBV4-1 to TRBJ2-3; 8 positions match TRBD2. Germline assignment: CDR1 MGHRA and CDR2 YSYEKL. This CDR3 is 17 amino acids long. Trimming removed 0 bases from V and 4 bases from J; junction bases left unmatched: 9.

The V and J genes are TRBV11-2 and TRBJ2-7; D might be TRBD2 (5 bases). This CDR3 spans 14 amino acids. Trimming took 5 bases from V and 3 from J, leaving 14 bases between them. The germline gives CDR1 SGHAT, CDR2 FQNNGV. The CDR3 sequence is CASSEGASLYEQYF. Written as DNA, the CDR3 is TGTGCCAGCAGCGAGGGTGCCTCTCTCTACGAGCAGTACTTC.

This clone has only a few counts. CDR3 nucleotides: TGTGCCAGCAGTTTTGGTGGCTTTGGGGGACAGGGAAACACCGGGGAGCTGTTTTTT. It encodes CASSFGGFGGQGNTGELFF. V is TRBV28 and J is TRBJ2-2, with 9 bases lining up with TRBD1. Per germline, CDR1 MDHEN and CDR2 SYDVKM. The CDR3 consists of 19 residues. Losses at the gene ends were 3 bases for V and 2 bases for J; bases not matched to a gene: 13.

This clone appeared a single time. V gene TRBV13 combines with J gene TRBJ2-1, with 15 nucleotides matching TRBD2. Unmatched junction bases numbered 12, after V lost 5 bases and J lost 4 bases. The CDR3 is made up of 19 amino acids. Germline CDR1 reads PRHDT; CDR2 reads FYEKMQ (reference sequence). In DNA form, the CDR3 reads TGTGCCAGCAGCCTAAGGACTAGCGGGAGGGCCTCCATTTACAATGAGCAGTTCTTC. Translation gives CASSLRTSGRASIYNEQFF. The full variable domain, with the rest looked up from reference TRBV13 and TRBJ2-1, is AAGVIQSPRHLIKEKRETATLKCYPIPRHDTVYWYQQGPGQDPQFLISFYEKMQSDKGSIPDRFSAQQFSDYHSELNMSSLELGDSALYFCASSLRTSGRASIYNEQFFGPGTRLTVL.

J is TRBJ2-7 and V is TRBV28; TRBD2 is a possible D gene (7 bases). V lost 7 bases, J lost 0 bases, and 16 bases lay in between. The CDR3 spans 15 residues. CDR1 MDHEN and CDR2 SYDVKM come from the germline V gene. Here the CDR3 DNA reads TGTGCCAGCACCCTAGGGGGGGCCACCTCCTACGAGCAGTACTTC. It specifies CASTLGGATSYEQYF.

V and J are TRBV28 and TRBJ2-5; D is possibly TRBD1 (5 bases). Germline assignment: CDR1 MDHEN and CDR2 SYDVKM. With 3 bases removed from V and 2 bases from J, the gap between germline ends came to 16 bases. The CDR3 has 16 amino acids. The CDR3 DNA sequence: TGTGCCAGCAGTTTGGGCAGGGTCGGAGATCAAGAGACCCAGTACTTC. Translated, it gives CASSLGRVGDQETQYF.

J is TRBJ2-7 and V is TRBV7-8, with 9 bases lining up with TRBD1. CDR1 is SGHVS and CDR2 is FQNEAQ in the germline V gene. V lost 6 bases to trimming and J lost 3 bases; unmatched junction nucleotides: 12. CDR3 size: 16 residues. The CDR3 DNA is TGTGCCAGCAGTTTCAAGCGGGACAGGGTCTACTACGAGCAGTACTTC. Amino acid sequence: CASSFKRDRVYYEQYF.

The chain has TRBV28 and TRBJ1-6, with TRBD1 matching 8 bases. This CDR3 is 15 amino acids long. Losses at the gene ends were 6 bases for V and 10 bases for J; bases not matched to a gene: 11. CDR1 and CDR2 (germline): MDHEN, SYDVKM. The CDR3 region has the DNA TGTGCCAGCAGCCTTTCCAGACAGGGGAACTCACCCCTCCACTTT. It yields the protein CASSLSRQGNSPLHF.

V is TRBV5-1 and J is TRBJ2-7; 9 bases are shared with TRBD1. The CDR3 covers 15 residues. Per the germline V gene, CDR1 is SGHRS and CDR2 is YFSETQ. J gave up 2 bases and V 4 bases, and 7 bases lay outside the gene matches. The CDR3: CASSRERQGAYEQYF. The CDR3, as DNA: TGCGCCAGCAGCCGCGAACGACAGGGGGCCTACGAGCAGTACTTC.

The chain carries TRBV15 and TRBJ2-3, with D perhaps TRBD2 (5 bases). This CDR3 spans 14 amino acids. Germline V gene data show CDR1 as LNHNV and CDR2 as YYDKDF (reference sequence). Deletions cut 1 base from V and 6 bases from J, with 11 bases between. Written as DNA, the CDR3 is TGTGCCACCAGCAGAGCGGGGTCGTCGGATACGCAGTATTTT. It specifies CATSRAGSSDTQYF.

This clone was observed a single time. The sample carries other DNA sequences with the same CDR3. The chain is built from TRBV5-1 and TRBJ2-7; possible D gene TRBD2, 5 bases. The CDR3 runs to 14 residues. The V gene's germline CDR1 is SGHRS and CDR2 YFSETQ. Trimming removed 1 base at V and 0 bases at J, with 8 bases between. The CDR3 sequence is CASSLSGSSYEQYF. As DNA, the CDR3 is TGCGCCAGCAGCTTGAGTGGGAGCTCCTACGAGCAGTACTTC.

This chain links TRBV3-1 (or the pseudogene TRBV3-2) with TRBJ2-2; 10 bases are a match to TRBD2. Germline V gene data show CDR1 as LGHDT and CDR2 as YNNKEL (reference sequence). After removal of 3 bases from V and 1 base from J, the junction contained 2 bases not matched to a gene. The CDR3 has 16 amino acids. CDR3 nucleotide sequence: TGTGCCAGCAGCCAGATAGCGGGAGGGAACACCGGGGAGCTGTTTTTT. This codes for CASSQIAGGNTGELFF.

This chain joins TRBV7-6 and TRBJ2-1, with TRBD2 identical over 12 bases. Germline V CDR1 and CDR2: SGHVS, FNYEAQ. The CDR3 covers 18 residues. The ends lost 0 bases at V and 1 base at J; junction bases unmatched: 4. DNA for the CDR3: TGTGCCAGCAGCTTAGCCCAGCTAGCGGGAGGGTCCTACAATGAGCAGTTCTTC. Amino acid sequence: CASSLAQLAGGSYNEQFF.

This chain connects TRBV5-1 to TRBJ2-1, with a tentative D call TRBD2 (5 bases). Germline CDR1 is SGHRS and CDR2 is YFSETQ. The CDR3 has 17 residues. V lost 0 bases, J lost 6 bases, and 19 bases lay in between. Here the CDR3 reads CASSLGGGAEATNEQFF. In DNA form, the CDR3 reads TGCGCCAGCAGCTTGGGAGGAGGAGCGGAAGCTACCAATGAGCAGTTCTTC.

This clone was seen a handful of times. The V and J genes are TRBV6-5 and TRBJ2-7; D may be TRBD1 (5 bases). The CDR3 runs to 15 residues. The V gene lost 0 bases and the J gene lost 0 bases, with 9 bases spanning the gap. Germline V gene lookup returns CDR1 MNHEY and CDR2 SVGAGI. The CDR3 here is CASSYSRQTSYEQYF. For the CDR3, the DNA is TGTGCCAGCAGTTACTCGCGACAGACCTCCTACGAGCAGTACTTC.

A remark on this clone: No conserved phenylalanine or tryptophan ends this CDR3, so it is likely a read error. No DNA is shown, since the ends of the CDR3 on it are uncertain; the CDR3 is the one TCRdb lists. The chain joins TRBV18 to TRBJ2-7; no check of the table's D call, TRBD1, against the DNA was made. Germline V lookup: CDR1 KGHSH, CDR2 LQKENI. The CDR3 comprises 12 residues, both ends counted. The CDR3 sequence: CASSDRDSLAYL.

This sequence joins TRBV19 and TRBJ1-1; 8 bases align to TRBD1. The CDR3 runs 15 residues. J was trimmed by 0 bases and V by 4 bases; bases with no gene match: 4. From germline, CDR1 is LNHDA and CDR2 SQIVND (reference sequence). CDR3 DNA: TGTGCCAGTAGTACTGGACAGGGAATGAACACTGAAGCTTTCTTT. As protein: CASSTGQGMNTEAFF.

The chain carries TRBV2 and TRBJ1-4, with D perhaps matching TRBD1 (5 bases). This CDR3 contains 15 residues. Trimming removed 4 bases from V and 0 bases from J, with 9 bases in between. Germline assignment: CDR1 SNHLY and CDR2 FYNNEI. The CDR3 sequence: CASSGGGATNEKLFF. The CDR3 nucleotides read TGTGCCAGCAGTGGGGGCGGCGCAACTAATGAAAAACTGTTTTTT.

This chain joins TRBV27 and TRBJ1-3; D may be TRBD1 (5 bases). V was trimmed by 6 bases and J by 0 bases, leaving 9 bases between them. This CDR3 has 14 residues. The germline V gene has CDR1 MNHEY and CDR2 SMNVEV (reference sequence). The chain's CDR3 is CASRGGDSGNTIYF. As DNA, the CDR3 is TGTGCCAGCAGGGGGGGAGACTCTGGAAACACCATATATTTT.

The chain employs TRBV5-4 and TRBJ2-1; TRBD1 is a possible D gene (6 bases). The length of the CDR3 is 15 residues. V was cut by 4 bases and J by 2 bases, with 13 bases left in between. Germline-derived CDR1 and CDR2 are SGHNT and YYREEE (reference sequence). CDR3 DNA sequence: TGTGCCAGCAGCCCCTGGACAGCGACCTACAATGAGCAGTTCTTC. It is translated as CASSPWTATYNEQFF.

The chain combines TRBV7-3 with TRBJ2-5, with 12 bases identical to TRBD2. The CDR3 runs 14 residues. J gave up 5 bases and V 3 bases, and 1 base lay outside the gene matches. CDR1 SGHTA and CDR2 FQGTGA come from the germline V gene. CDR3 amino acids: CASSLTSGSETQYF. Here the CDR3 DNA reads TGTGCCAGCAGCTTGACTAGCGGGAGCGAGACCCAGTACTTC.

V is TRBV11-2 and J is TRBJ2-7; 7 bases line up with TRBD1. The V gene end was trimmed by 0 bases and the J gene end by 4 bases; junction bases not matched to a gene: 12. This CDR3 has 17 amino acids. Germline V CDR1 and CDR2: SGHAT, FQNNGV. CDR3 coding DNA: TGTGCCAGCAGCTTAGACGACAGGGTGGGCCTGTCTTACGAGCAGTACTTC. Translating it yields CASSLDDRVGLSYEQYF.

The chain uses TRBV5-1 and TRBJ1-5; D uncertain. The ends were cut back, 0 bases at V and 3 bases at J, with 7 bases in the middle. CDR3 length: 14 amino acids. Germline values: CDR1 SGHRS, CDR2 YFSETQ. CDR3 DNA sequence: TGCGCCAGCAGCTTGGAGGGAGACAATCAGCCCCAGCATTTT. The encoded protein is CASSLEGDNQPQHF.